These 4 T cell receptor beta chains originate from one sample sequenced in a study of OX40 agonist ivuxolimab in advanced cancers. Method: immunoSEQ multiplex PCR; TCRdb's copy keeps in-frame clones and lacks some. The data show over 75,000 clones, with 80% to 95% seen just once and around 0.44% held by the top ten. Here the sequenced sample was CD4+ or CD8+ T cells sorted from blood, taken in a trial of the OX40 agonist ivuxolimab. These receptors came from an adult with an advanced solid tumor such as melanoma, head and neck, liver or kidney cancer.

The chain employs TRBV11-3 and TRBJ2-3, with a weak D call TRBD2 (6 bases). Germline V gene sequence: CDR1 SGHNT, CDR2 YENEEA. The V and J ends lost 5 bases and 2 bases respectively, with 11 bases between them. This CDR3 is 14 amino acids long. CDR3 sequence: CASSPGEITDTQYF. CDR3 DNA sequence: TGTGCCAGCAGCCCGGGAGAAATCACAGATACGCAGTATTTT.

The rearrangement links TRBV5-6 to TRBJ2-5, with 8 bases matching TRBD1. The closer fit of TRBJ2-7 to the DNA end suggests the J call may be wrong. Germline V gene data show CDR1 as SGHDT and CDR2 as YYEEEE. The CDR3 consists of 14 residues. CDR3 DNA sequence: TGTGCCAGCTGCCCAGGGGACAGGATTTACGAGCAGTACTTC. It specifies CASCPGDRIYEQYF.

The V and J genes are TRBV28 and TRBJ1-1, with 10 bases fitting TRBD1. Trimming took 4 bases from V and 5 from J; bases not matched to a gene: 4. The CDR3 extends over 14 amino acids. Per germline, CDR1 MDHEN and CDR2 SYDVKM. In nucleotides, the CDR3 is TGTGCCAGCAGTTCCGGGACAGGGGATACTGAAGCTTTCTTT. As protein: CASSSGTGDTEAFF.

The chain carries TRBV18 and TRBJ2-3, with 10 bases fitting TRBD2. Germline assignment: CDR1 KGHSH and CDR2 LQKENI. Unmatched junction bases numbered 7, after V lost 1 base and J lost 0 bases. The CDR3 runs to 18 residues. This CDR3 reads CASSPRKASGRSTDTQYF. The CDR3 region has the DNA TGTGCCAGCTCACCACGAAAAGCTAGCGGGAGAAGCACAGATACGCAGTATTTT. Together with reference TRBV18 and TRBJ2-3, the CDR3 gives the full variable domain: NAGVMQNPRHLVRRRGQEARLRCSPMKGHSHVYWYRQLPEEGLKFMVYLQKENIIDESGMPKERFSAEFPKEGPSILRIQQVVRGDSAAYFCASSPRKASGRSTDTQYFGPGTRLTVL.